Below are 12 T cell receptor beta chains sequenced from a single sample in a study of blood T cell repertoires in COVID-19. Measured with immunoSEQ multiplex PCR; TCRdb has only the in-frame clones, and not every one. The top ten clones hold around 0.84% of a sample with 200,000 to 250,000 clones, more than 85% of them seen once. The sequenced sample was peripheral blood. These receptors came from a man aged 55 to 70 with COVID-19, enrolled during active disease.

The chain carries TRBV28 and TRBJ2-7; 10 bases align to TRBD1. This CDR3 has 14 amino acids. Germline V lookup: CDR1 MDHEN, CDR2 SYDVKM. Losses at the gene ends were 9 bases for V and 6 bases for J; bases not matched to a gene: 11. CDR3 in amino acids: CASGGGTGVGEQYF. For the CDR3, the DNA is TGTGCCAGTGGAGGCGGGACAGGGGTTGGCGAGCAGTACTTC.

The V gene is TRBV18, the J gene TRBJ1-1, with 7 bases identical to TRBD1. CDR3 length: 19 amino acids. V dropped 3 bases and J dropped 2; count of bases not matched to a gene: 18. Germline lookup yields CDR1 KGHSH and CDR2 LQKENI. CDR3 nucleotides: TGTGCCAGCTCACCGGCCATACAGAGCAACAGGGGTGGAAACACTGAAGCTTTCTTT. Its protein is CASSPAIQSNRGGNTEAFF.

This chain links TRBV27 with TRBJ2-7; 7 positions match TRBD1. V lost 4 bases, J lost 1 base, and 13 bases stayed unmatched. Germline V CDR1 and CDR2: MNHEY, SMNVEV (reference sequence). The CDR3 is 17 residues long. The CDR3 DNA reads as TGTGCCAGCAGTTCTTACAGGGGAACGGTCCCATCCTACGAGCAGTACTTC. The encoded protein is CASSSYRGTVPSYEQYF.

The rearrangement uses TRBV5-8 and TRBJ1-2; perhaps TRBD1 as D (5 bases). The CDR3 sequence is 16 residues long. Between the trimmed V and J ends, which lost 1 base and 0 bases, there was a span of 13 bases. Germline V lookup: CDR1 SGHTS, CDR2 YDEGEE. CDR3 sequence: CASSLQTGRANYGYTF. As DNA, the CDR3 is TGTGCCAGCAGCTTGCAAACAGGTCGAGCTAACTATGGCTACACCTTC.

The chain links TRBV5-4 to TRBJ2-6; the D is unclear. This CDR3 is 16 amino acids long. V was clipped by 1 base and J by 2 bases, with 10 bases between them. Germline loops: CDR1 SGHNT, CDR2 YYREEE (reference sequence). CDR3 DNA sequence: TGTGCCAGCAGCTTGCTACTGAGGACTGGGGCCAACGTCCTGACTTTC. Translated, it gives CASSLLLRTGANVLTF.

This chain joins TRBV6-1 and TRBJ2-1; weak D call: TRBD1 (5 bases). With 1 base removed from V and 4 bases from J, the gap between germline ends came to 14 bases. The CDR3 is 16 amino acids. In germline, CDR1 is MNHNS, CDR2 SASEGT. CDR3 nucleotides: TGTGCCAGCAGTGAAGGGCGCAGGGCTTTATACAATGAGCAGTTCTTC. This encodes CASSEGRRALYNEQFF.

The chain couples TRBV7-9 to TRBJ2-3, with 12 positions matching TRBD2. This CDR3 region has 15 residues. V lost 5 bases to trimming and J lost 5 bases; unmatched junction nucleotides: 5. Germline V CDR1 and CDR2: SEHNR, FQNEAQ (reference sequence). In nucleotides, the CDR3 is TGTGCCAGCAGCACGCGACTAGCGGGGGTAGATACGCAGTATTTT. This sequence encodes CASSTRLAGVDTQYF.

The chain combines TRBV19 with TRBJ1-2; 8 bases are a match to TRBD1. CDR1 and CDR2 from the germline V gene are LNHDA and SQIVND (reference sequence). The CDR3 contains 16 residues. V trimming: 10 bases; J trimming: 4 bases; junction bases outside the gene matches: 17. For the CDR3, the DNA is TGTGCCACGGCGGCCGTATGGACAGGGCTCAGCTATGGCTACACCTTC. Residues: CATAAVWTGLSYGYTF.

This clone was observed a single time. V gene TRBV30 combines with J gene TRBJ1-1; a weak D match, TRBD1 (6 bases). The CDR3 is 13 residues long. V was cut by 7 bases and J by 1 base, with 13 bases left in between. Germline V gene data show CDR1 as GTSNPN and CDR2 as SVGIG (reference sequence). The CDR3 DNA follows: TGTGCCTTAAACAGGGACCGGAACACTGAAGCTTTCTTT. This encodes CALNRDRNTEAFF.

The rearrangement uses TRBV9 and TRBJ2-2, with D perhaps matching TRBD1 (5 bases). V was cut by 0 bases and J by 2 bases, with 11 bases left in between. This CDR3 comprises 16 residues. Germline CDR1 is SGDLS and CDR2 is YYNGEE. CDR3 in amino acids: CASSVGGTYNTGELFF. CDR3 coding DNA: TGTGCCAGCAGCGTAGGGGGCACTTATAACACCGGGGAGCTGTTTTTT.

The chain recombines TRBV12-2 with TRBJ1-5; the table gives TRBD1 as D, unverified against the DNA. TRBV12-2 represents a pseudogene. The CDR3 consists of 19 residues. The CDR3 is CASRLAQGAGDYSNQPQHF. The CDR3 region has the DNA TGTGCAAGTCGCTTAGCGCAAGGGGCAGGGGATTATAGCAATCAGCCCCAGCATTTT.

This clone showed up just once. J is TRBJ1-3 and V is TRBV4-1; D is possibly TRBD1 (5 bases). Trimming stripped 1 base from V and 1 base from J, with 11 bases between. The CDR3 runs to 16 residues. Germline V gene lookup returns CDR1 MGHRA and CDR2 YSYEKL. In nucleotides, the CDR3 is TGCGCCAGCAGCCAAGTGGAGGGACTTTCTGGAAACACCATATATTTT. Its translation is CASSQVEGLSGNTIYF.